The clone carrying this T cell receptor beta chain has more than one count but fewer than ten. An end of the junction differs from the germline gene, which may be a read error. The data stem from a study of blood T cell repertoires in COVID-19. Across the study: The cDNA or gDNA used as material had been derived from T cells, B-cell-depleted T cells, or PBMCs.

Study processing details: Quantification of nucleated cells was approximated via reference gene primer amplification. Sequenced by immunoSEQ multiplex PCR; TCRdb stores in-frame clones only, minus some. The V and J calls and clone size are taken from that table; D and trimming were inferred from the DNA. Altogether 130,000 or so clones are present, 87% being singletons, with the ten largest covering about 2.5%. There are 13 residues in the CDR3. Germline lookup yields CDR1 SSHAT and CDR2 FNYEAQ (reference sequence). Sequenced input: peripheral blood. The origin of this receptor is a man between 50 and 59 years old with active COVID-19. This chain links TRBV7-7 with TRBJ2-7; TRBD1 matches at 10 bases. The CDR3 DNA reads TGTGCTAGCAGCCGGGACAGGGGTTACGAGCAGTACTTC. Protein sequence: CASSRDRGYEQYF.